This T cell receptor beta chain was captured in a study of breast tumors, draining lymph nodes, adjacent tissues. The V gene lost 2 bases and the J gene lost 8 bases, with 25 bases spanning the gap. Germline V gene sequence: CDR1 SGHAT, CDR2 FQNNGV. The length of the CDR3 is 18 residues. The lymph nodes were axillary draining lymph nodes from breast cancer patients. Notes on this clonotype: What it binds is unknown.

Regarding the study as a whole: The data were judged consistent with most tumor T cells coming from lymph node and expanding in tumor. Tumor TCR diversity was below lymph nodes but above nontumor tissue. Tumor T cell lymph node origin was a supported hypothesis, not proven.

TCRdb re-analysed the multiplex PCR reads in MiXCR, keeping a single row per CDR3 protein. The table includes approximately 210,000 distinct CDR3 sequences, 30% to 35% detected once. The material sequenced was axillary lymph node tissue. The source is a female donor with breast cancer. Some clones in this sample may be carry-over from other donors' samples. The chain couples TRBV11-2 to TRBJ2-1; possible D gene TRBD2, 5 bases. CDR3 residues: CASSLRVGATTTMYEQFF. CDR3 coding DNA: TGTGCCAGCAGCTTAAGGGTCGGAGCGACTACTACAATGTATGAGCAGTTCTTC.